This T cell receptor (beta chain) originates from a study of blood T cell repertoires in COVID-19. Study overall: The analysed material was cDNA or gDNA that came from T cells, B-cell-depleted T cells, or PBMCs.

Cohorts were based on clinical histories the participants reported. With 4 bases clipped from V and 1 base from J, the junction kept 8 bases outside the gene matches. In germline, CDR1 is GTSNPN, CDR2 SVGIG (reference sequence). The CDR3 loop spans 16 amino acids. In the authors' methods: Reference gene primer amplification gave nucleated cell count estimates. The table came from immunoSEQ multiplex PCR; TCRdb's copy has only in-frame clones and leaves some out. V, J and clone size reflect that table, while D and trimming were determined from the DNA. The table lists around 250,000 clones, just over 85% of them singletons.

The sequenced sample consisted of PBMCs or T cells enriched from blood (not recorded which). The source is a man younger than 35 who had recovered from COVID-19. The rearrangement joins TRBV30 to TRBJ2-1, with 9 nucleotides matching TRBD2. The CDR3 bases are TGTGCCTGGATGGGGGCGGGGGGGAGTTCCTACAATGAGCAGTTCTTC. Amino acids: CAWMGAGGSSYNEQFF.